The 20 T cell receptor beta chains below were found in one sample sequenced in a study of naive and memory T cell subsets. Overall study results and limits: Possibly reflecting memory cells re-expressing CD45RA, a few larger clonotypes occurred in naive repertoires, especially CD8.

The antigens of these receptors remain unknown. The beta constant-region primer was an equimolar mix of two oligonucleotides covering TRBC1 and TRBC2. The ligated cDNA underwent four PCR rounds using SP2 and nested alpha and beta constant-region primers. TCRdb called the UMI-ligation and nested PCR reads again in MiXCR, with one record for every CDR3 protein. Here the sample spans about 150,000 distinct CDR3 sequences, about 20% being singletons. The sequenced material came from naive CD4+ T cells from blood. The receptors stem from a human donor in good health.

This clonotype turned up a few times. The rearrangement uses TRBV5-4 and TRBJ2-1, with 7 bases that match TRBD2. Trimming at V came to 3 bases and at J to 7 bases, leaving 4 bases not matched to a gene. This CDR3 comprises 13 residues. Germline-derived CDR1 and CDR2 are SGHNT and YYREEE (reference sequence). The CDR3 sequence is CASSSGGGNEQFF. CDR3 coding DNA: TGTGCCAGCAGCTCTGGGGGAGGGAATGAGCAGTTCTTC.

J is TRBJ1-2 and V is TRBV29-1; no clear D. V lost 4 bases to trimming and J lost 4 bases, with 19 bases between them. Germline V lookup: CDR1 SQVTM, CDR2 ANQGSEA. The CDR3 runs 15 residues. The chain's CDR3 is CSVAGRGALGYGYTF. In nucleotides, the CDR3 is TGCAGCGTTGCCGGCCGTGGAGCCCTTGGCTATGGCTACACCTTC.

This clonotype turned up a few times. This chain joins TRBV20-1 and TRBJ2-1, with TRBD2 matching over 9 bases. From germline, CDR1 is DFQATT and CDR2 SNEGSKA (reference sequence). The CDR3 is 15 residues long. Trimming at V came to 6 bases and at J to 4 bases, leaving 10 bases not matched to a gene. In nucleotides, the CDR3 is TGCAGTGCCGAGGAGCCTAGCGGGGTGTACAATGAGCAGTTCTTC. The encoded protein is CSAEEPSGVYNEQFF.

This chain joins TRBV30 and TRBJ1-4, with TRBD1 matching over 10 bases. This CDR3 is built from 14 residues. The germline gives CDR1 GTSNPN, CDR2 SVGIG (reference sequence). The trim removed 5 bases at V and 7 bases at J, leaving 7 bases unmatched. CDR3 DNA: TGTGCCTGGGGAGACAGGGGGCCGATTGAAAAACTGTTTTTT. Translated, it gives CAWGDRGPIEKLFF.

This clonotype occurred a few times. V is TRBV27 and J is TRBJ1-2; the match to TRBD1 covers 12 bases. The CDR3 sequence is 15 residues long. V shed 6 bases and J 8 bases; nucleotides not matched to a gene: 10. The germline gives CDR1 MNHEY, CDR2 SMNVEV (reference sequence). CDR3 loop: CASRISGTGGAGYTF. CDR3 DNA: TGTGCCAGCAGAATTTCCGGGACAGGGGGCGCAGGCTACACCTTC.

This clonotype was seen more than once but under ten times. This chain uses TRBV20-1 with TRBJ1-1; D gene unclear. Germline V CDR1 and CDR2: DFQATT, SNEGSKA (reference sequence). V was clipped by 0 bases and J by 1 base, with 12 bases between them. The CDR3 extends over 15 amino acids. The CDR3 nucleotides are TGCAGTGCTAGAGATGGTCAGGCCTGGAACACTGAAGCTTTCTTT. It translates to CSARDGQAWNTEAFF.

V is TRBV6-1 and J is TRBJ2-1; 9 bases map to TRBD1. Germline V CDR1 and CDR2: MNHNS, SASEGT. The trim removed 3 bases at V and 8 bases at J, leaving 8 bases unmatched. The CDR3 has 15 amino acids. Here the CDR3 reads CASSEAQGARDEQFF. The CDR3 nucleotides read TGTGCCAGCAGTGAGGCACAGGGGGCTAGGGATGAGCAGTTCTTC.

The chain joins TRBV27 to TRBJ2-3; 9 positions match TRBD2. Looked up from germline, CDR1 is MNHEY and CDR2 is SMNVEV (reference sequence). This CDR3 spans 18 amino acids. Trimming took 4 bases from V and 0 from J; bases not matched to a gene: 11. CDR3 in amino acids: CASSSRRGRDTSTDTQYF. The CDR3 DNA sequence: TGTGCCAGCAGTTCAAGGCGCGGGAGGGACACTAGCACAGATACGCAGTATTTT.

The genes are TRBV11-2 and TRBJ2-1; no firm D call. Per the germline V gene, CDR1 is SGHAT and CDR2 is FQNNGV. This CDR3 comprises 13 residues. With 0 bases removed from V and 9 bases from J, the gap between germline ends came to 9 bases. The CDR3 DNA follows: TGTGCCAGCAGCTTAGAAGGACGGAGTGAGCAGTTCTTC. This translates into CASSLEGRSEQFF.

This clonotype was observed a few times. The rearrangement joins TRBV20-1 to TRBJ1-3, with a tentative D call TRBD1 (6 bases). V was cut by 1 base and J by 0 bases, with 13 bases left in between. The CDR3 contains 16 residues. Germline CDR1 is DFQATT and CDR2 is SNEGSKA (reference sequence). CDR3 sequence: CSARGQGSTSGNTIYF. The CDR3, as DNA: TGCAGTGCTAGAGGGCAGGGGTCGACCTCTGGAAACACCATATATTTT.

This clonotype was observed a few times. V and J are TRBV6-5 and TRBJ2-1; D perhaps matches TRBD2 (6 bases). Germline CDR1 MNHEY, CDR2 SVGAGI. The CDR3 has 14 residues. V was clipped by 0 bases and J by 6 bases, with 9 bases between them. Written as DNA, the CDR3 is TGTGCCAGCAGTTACTCGAGACTAGGCAATGAGCAGTTCTTC. It yields the protein CASSYSRLGNEQFF.

J is TRBJ2-3 and V is TRBV29-1; D uncertain. Germline V gene lookup returns CDR1 SQVTM and CDR2 ANQGSEA. V shed 4 bases and J shed 0 bases, with 8 bases lying between them. The CDR3 runs 13 residues. The CDR3: CSVGATSTDTQYF. CDR3 bases: TGCAGCGTTGGGGCCACTAGCACAGATACGCAGTATTTT.

The sample holds a few counts of this clonotype. The chain combines TRBV28 with TRBJ2-6, with 9 bases aligning to TRBD1. With 5 bases clipped from V and 2 bases from J, the junction kept 4 bases outside the gene matches. Germline V lookup: CDR1 MDHEN, CDR2 SYDVKM. The CDR3 covers 16 residues. The CDR3 sequence is CASSGTGWAGANVLTF. CDR3 DNA: TGTGCCAGCAGTGGGACAGGGTGGGCTGGGGCCAACGTCCTGACTTTC.

This clonotype came up a few times. The V gene is TRBV11-2, the J gene TRBJ2-2; a possible D gene is TRBD2 (5 bases). This CDR3 comprises 12 residues. The germline gives CDR1 SGHAT, CDR2 FQNNGV. Deletions cut 11 bases from V and 2 bases from J, with 9 bases between. CDR3 region: CAGGINTGELFF. DNA of the CDR3: TGTGCCGGAGGAATTAACACCGGGGAGCTGTTTTTT. Filled out from reference TRBV11-2 and TRBJ2-2, the complete variable domain reads EAGVAQSPRYKIIEKRQSVAFWCNPISGHATLYWYQQILGQGPKLLIQFQNNGVVDDSQLPKDRFSAERLKGVDSTLKIQPAKLEDSAVYLCAGGINTGELFFGEGSRLTVL.

This clonotype was seen ten or more times. This chain links TRBV27 with TRBJ2-1; D perhaps matches TRBD1 (5 bases). The germline CDR1 and CDR2 sequences are MNHEY and SMNVEV (reference sequence). Trimming took off 7 bases at V and 4 bases at J, with 14 bases between the two ends. The CDR3 is 14 amino acids. The CDR3 sequence: CASTRGTGYNEQFF. As DNA, the CDR3 is TGTGCCAGCACTCGTGGCACAGGATACAATGAGCAGTTCTTC.

This clonotype appeared a few times. V and J are TRBV20-1 and TRBJ2-7, with D maybe TRBD2 (5 bases). Germline lookup yields CDR1 DFQATT and CDR2 SNEGSKA (reference sequence). Trimming removed 2 bases at V and 2 bases at J, with 10 bases between. This CDR3 is built from 13 residues. This chain's CDR3 is CSARSEGPYEQYF. The CDR3 DNA follows: TGCAGTGCTAGAAGCGAGGGTCCCTACGAGCAGTACTTC.

The V and J genes are TRBV27 and TRBJ1-2, with D maybe TRBD1 (5 bases). Germline CDR1 is MNHEY and CDR2 is SMNVEV (reference sequence). Trimming cost V 5 bases and J 2 bases, with 12 bases left between them. The CDR3 has 14 residues. CDR3 DNA sequence: TGTGCCAGCAGTCGCCCGGACAAAAACTATGGCTACACCTTC. Its translation is CASSRPDKNYGYTF.

The chain recombines TRBV5-1 with TRBJ2-3, with a weak D call TRBD2 (5 bases). The CDR3 is 18 amino acids. Germline CDR1 SGHRS, CDR2 YFSETQ. The V and J ends lost 1 base and 0 bases respectively, with 18 bases between them. The CDR3 loop is CASSLPRAVSDSTDTQYF. The CDR3, as DNA: TGCGCCAGCAGCTTGCCGCGGGCCGTTAGTGACAGCACAGATACGCAGTATTTT.

The sample holds a few counts of this clonotype. The chain recombines TRBV4-1 with TRBJ2-3; 8 bases map to TRBD1. V lost 3 bases to trimming and J lost 2 bases; unmatched junction nucleotides: 4. Germline values: CDR1 MGHRA, CDR2 YSYEKL. The CDR3 loop spans 15 amino acids. The CDR3 coding sequence is TGCGCCAGCAGCCATCCGGACAGGGTCACAGATACGCAGTATTTT. Translated, it gives CASSHPDRVTDTQYF.

The rearrangement uses TRBV28 and TRBJ2-2; TRBD1 agrees at 8 bases. V lost 4 bases and J lost 3; bases outside the gene matches: 10. This CDR3 contains 17 residues. Looked up from germline, CDR1 is MDHEN and CDR2 is SYDVKM. This chain's CDR3 is CASSSPPGRGHTGELFF. In nucleotides, the CDR3 is TGTGCCAGCAGTTCCCCCCCCGGCAGGGGGCACACCGGGGAGCTGTTTTTT.